The TCR beta chain described here comes from a study of blood T cell repertoires in COVID-19. Data came from immunoSEQ multiplex PCR; TCRdb stores just in-frame clones and leaves some out. The sample has 200,000 to 250,000 clones; 81% are singletons. Per germline, CDR1 SGHRS and CDR2 YFSETQ. J gave up 1 base and V 3 bases, and 3 bases lay outside the gene matches. This CDR3 has 15 amino acids. The genes are TRBV5-1 and TRBJ2-3, with 9 nucleotides matching TRBD2. Sample: PBMCs or T cells enriched from blood (not recorded which). The sequence came from a woman aged 50 to 65 with acute COVID-19. The CDR3 coding sequence is TGCGCCAGCAGCTCCTCTAGCGGGGGCACAGATACGCAGTATTTT. Its protein is CASSSSSGGTDTQYF.